These T cell receptor beta chains were read from a single sample in a study of T cells in Graves' hyperthyroidism and ophthalmopathy. TCRdb re-analysed the multiplex PCR reads in MiXCR, keeping a single row per CDR3 protein. The sample includes 650,000 to 750,000 distinct CDR3 sequences, 11% to 15% seen only once; the top ten take about a tenth. The sequenced material came from blood. The source of these receptors is a young woman with Graves' hyperthyroidism. The CDR3 runs from the conserved cysteine through the conserved F or W. The D gene is left open where the match is weak. Clone sizes are given selectively: once, few, many, or a class where the clone is expanded.

V,D,size,J,DNA,CDR3
TRBV15,.,many,TRBJ1-4,TGTGCCACCCGCGGAAGGGCGGAAGCCGAAAAACTGTTTTTT,CATRGRAEAEKLFF
TRBV2,TRBD1,many,TRBJ2-3,TGTGCCAGCAGGGTGGGACAGGCCTACACAGATACGCAGTATTTT,CASRVGQAYTDTQYF
TRBV7-2,TRBD1,many,TRBJ1-1,TGTGCCAGCAGCCCCCGCCTCGGGACAGGCCAGAACACTGAAGCTTTCTTT,CASSPRLGTGQNTEAFF
TRBV27,TRBD2,.,TRBJ2-7,TGTGCCAGCAGCCACCCGGGACTACAAAACGAGCAGTACTTC,CASSHPGLQNEQYF
TRBV7-2,TRBD2,.,TRBJ2-4,TGTGCCAGCAGCTTAGGGTCGAGCGGGAGCGGGGTCATTCAGTACTTC,CASSLGSSGSGVIQYF
TRBV13,.,.,TRBJ2-6,TGTGCCAGCAGCTTAGGAGGACATCCGGCCAACGTCCTGACTTTC,CASSLGGHPANVLTF
TRBV7-2,.,many,TRBJ2-1,TGTGCCAGCAGCTTAGCGGGCGGGACTTTAGGACCTCACAATGAGCAGTTCTTC,CASSLAGGTLGPHNEQFF
TRBV7-9,.,.,TRBJ2-6,TGTGCCAGCAGCCTCCGGACATCACCCCGCTCTGGGGCCAACGTCCTGACTTTC,CASSLRTSPRSGANVLTF
TRBV20-1,TRBD1,many,TRBJ1-1,TGCAGTGCTACTAGACACAGGGGTGGCGGCGCTGAAGCTTTCTTT,CSATRHRGGGAEAFF
TRBV30,.,many,TRBJ1-3,TGTGCCTGGAGTGTAGGAAGATCTGGAAACACCATATATTTT,CAWSVGRSGNTIYF
TRBV14,.,.,TRBJ1-2,TGTGCCAGCAGCCCAGGGAAAGTTCGGAGCTATGGCTACACCTTC,CASSPGKVRSYGYTF
TRBV7-9,.,many,TRBJ2-1,TGTGCCAGCAGCCACGAGGGCTACAATGAGCAGTTCTTC,CASSHEGYNEQFF
TRBV30,.,many,TRBJ2-1,TGTGCCTGGAGTGTAGAGACTAGAAGCCAGTTCTTC,CAWSVETRSQFF
TRBV27,.,.,TRBJ2-1,TGTGCCAGCAGTGCCCTTTTCGGACTTACTACTCATGAGCAGTTCTTC,CASSALFGLTTHEQFF
TRBV2,.,many,TRBJ1-1,TGTGCCAGCGGCCCAGGACAGAACACTGAAGCTTTCTTT,CASGPGQNTEAFF
TRBV6-1,.,many,TRBJ1-1,TGTGCCAGCAGTGCGAGGGGTACCACTGAAGCTTTCTTT,CASSARGTTEAFF
TRBV19,TRBD1,few,TRBJ1-4,TGTGCCAGTAGTATCCATCGGACAGGGGGTGGAAAACTGTTTTTT,CASSIHRTGGGKLFF
TRBV7-9,.,.,TRBJ2-7,TGTGCCAGCAGCCCAACGACAGGCCCAAGCTCCTACGAGCAGTACTTC,CASSPTTGPSSYEQYF